These 24 T cell receptor beta chains were all obtained from the same sample, sequenced in a study of blood T cell repertoires in COVID-19. Sequenced by immunoSEQ multiplex PCR; TCRdb stores in-frame clones only, minus some. The table includes 140,000 to 150,000 clones, 80% to 90% detected once. The sequencing sample was made of peripheral blood. These receptors were collected from a woman aged 60-75 years with COVID-19, enrolled during active disease.

The gene calls are TRBV28 and TRBJ2-7, with TRBD1 identical over 9 bases. Trimming cost V 5 bases and J 4 bases; bases outside gene matches: 6. CDR3 size: 14 residues. Germline V gene data show CDR1 as MDHEN and CDR2 as SYDVKM. The CDR3 loop reads CASSVPGQGYEQYF. The DNA for the CDR3 is TGTGCCAGCAGTGTACCGGGACAGGGTTACGAGCAGTACTTC.

V usage is TRBV27 and J usage is TRBJ2-1; possible D gene TRBD2, 6 bases. CDR3 length: 21 amino acids. V was cut by 2 bases and J by 6 bases, with 32 bases left in between. Germline CDR1 reads MNHEY; CDR2 reads SMNVEV (reference sequence). CDR3 amino acids: CASSLKPSISRARGKVNEQFF. CDR3 nucleotide sequence: TGTGCCAGCAGTTTAAAACCTAGCATCTCTAGGGCCCGGGGGAAGGTCAATGAGCAGTTCTTC.

This sequence joins TRBV6-1 and TRBJ1-6; 8 bases map to TRBD1. There are 19 residues in the CDR3. Germline CDR1 reads MNHNS; CDR2 reads SASEGT. V lost 3 bases and J lost 0; bases outside the gene matches: 10. This CDR3 is CASSEPGGLMSSYNSPLHF. CDR3 DNA: TGTGCCAGCAGTGAGCCAGGGGGCTTAATGAGCTCCTATAATTCACCCCTCCACTTT.

J is TRBJ1-2 and V is TRBV18, with 12 bases fitting TRBD1. CDR1 is KGHSH, CDR2 LQKENI, per germline. The CDR3 spans 17 residues. The junction had 9 bases not matched to a gene; V was cut back by 4 bases and J by 3 bases. CDR3 sequence: CASSLLRGTGGDYGYTF. The CDR3 DNA reads TGTGCCAGCTCACTGCTTCGCGGGACAGGGGGCGACTATGGCTACACCTTC.

V and J are TRBV7-2 and TRBJ2-1, with 11 bases aligning to TRBD2. Germline V lookup: CDR1 SGHTA, CDR2 FQGNSA. This CDR3 comprises 19 residues. The J segment lost 7 bases and the V segment lost 5 bases, leaving 19 bases of the junction unmatched. CDR3 sequence: CASSPRGRSGGARGNEQFF. Written as DNA, the CDR3 is TGTGCCAGCAGCCCCAGAGGGCGTAGCGGGGGGGCAAGAGGGAATGAGCAGTTCTTC.

The chain has TRBV9 and TRBJ2-5, with 9 bases matching TRBD1. Germline CDR1 reads SGDLS; CDR2 reads YYNGEE. With V trimmed by 4 bases and J by 5 bases, 12 bases remained unmatched. This CDR3 has 16 residues. CDR3 residues: CASSITGTGFGETQYF. CDR3 coding DNA: TGTGCCAGCAGCATCACCGGGACAGGGTTCGGGGAGACCCAGTACTTC. The full variable domain, its missing parts supplied by reference TRBV9 and TRBJ2-5, is DSGVTQTPKHLITATGQRVTLRCSPRSGDLSVYWYQQSLDQGLQFLIQYYNGEERAKGNILERFSAQQFPDLHSELNLSSLELGDSALYFCASSITGTGFGETQYFGPGTRLLVL.

The genes are TRBV9 and TRBJ2-5; 9 positions match TRBD2. The CDR3 loop spans 18 amino acids. The germline V gene has CDR1 SGDLS and CDR2 YYNGEE. With 0 bases clipped from V and 5 bases from J, the junction kept 14 bases outside the gene matches. The CDR3 nucleotides are TGTGCCAGCAGCGTAGGCCACGTTGCGGGGGGGCACGAGGAGACCCAGTACTTC. Translated, it gives CASSVGHVAGGHEETQYF.

This clone was found once. One end of the junction is discordant with germline, which a read error may explain. V gene TRBV6-1 combines with J gene TRBJ1-4, with 7 bases that match TRBD1. The germline gives CDR1 MNHNS, CDR2 SASEGT. This CDR3 is built from 14 residues. CDR3: CASSEGTVYEKLFF. The CDR3 DNA follows: TGTGCCAGCAGCGAAGGGACAGTTTATGAAAAACTGTTTTTT.

The chain employs TRBV4-1 and TRBJ1-5, with D possibly matching TRBD1 (6 bases). V lost 3 bases and J 7 bases, leaving 16 bases between the germline ends. CDR3 length: 15 residues. Germline loops: CDR1 MGHRA, CDR2 YSYEKL. As DNA, the CDR3 is TGCGCCAGCAGCCAGGACAGCGCCCTAGACCAGCCCCAGCATTTT. Translated, it gives CASSQDSALDQPQHF.

This chain uses TRBV19 with TRBJ1-1; 8 bases fit TRBD1. The germline gives CDR1 LNHDA, CDR2 SQIVND (reference sequence). V trimming: 1 base; J trimming: 0 bases; junction bases outside the gene matches: 7. This CDR3 spans 17 amino acids. CDR3 in DNA: TGTGCCAGTAGTATAGGGACCGGGACAGGTCTGAACACTGAAGCTTTCTTT. Translating gives CASSIGTGTGLNTEAFF. The variable domain in full, completed from reference TRBV19 and TRBJ1-1, reads DGGITQSPKYLFRKEGQNVTLSCEQNLNHDAMYWYRQDPGQGLRLIYYSQIVNDFQKGDIAEGYSVSREKKESFPLTVTSAQKNPTAFYLCASSIGTGTGLNTEAFFGQGTRLTVV.

The V call is TRBV7-6, the J call TRBJ2-5; 8 nucleotides agree with TRBD1. The CDR3 totals 15 residues. With 1 base clipped from V and 3 bases from J, the junction kept 4 bases outside the gene matches. The germline V gene has CDR1 SGHVS and CDR2 FNYEAQ. CDR3 in DNA: TGTGCCAGCAGCTTAGTTCCGACAGGGGAAGAGACCCAGTACTTC. Translated: CASSLVPTGEETQYF.

The chain carries TRBV7-3 and TRBJ2-2; tentatively, D is TRBD1 (5 bases). V dropped 0 bases and J dropped 0 bases, with 8 bases sitting between them. The CDR3 totals 16 residues. Germline loops: CDR1 SGHTA, CDR2 FQGTGA. The CDR3 sequence: CASSLTQGPNTGELFF. For the CDR3, the DNA is TGTGCCAGCAGCTTAACTCAGGGCCCGAACACCGGGGAGCTGTTTTTT.

The chain is built from TRBV27 and TRBJ1-6; maybe TRBD1 (6 bases). Germline V lookup: CDR1 MNHEY, CDR2 SMNVEV (reference sequence). This CDR3 spans 15 amino acids. Trimming stripped 5 bases from V and 4 bases from J, with 12 bases between. The CDR3 here is CASSQGGQYNSPLHF. CDR3 nucleotides: TGTGCCAGCAGTCAGGGTGGACAGTATAATTCACCCCTCCACTTT.

The gene calls are TRBV19 and TRBJ1-1, with 7 nucleotides matching TRBD1. The CDR3 is 13 amino acids. V lost 7 bases and J lost 4; bases outside the gene matches: 6. CDR1 and CDR2 (germline): LNHDA, SQIVND (reference sequence). This CDR3 reads CASTDQGGTEAFF. The CDR3 DNA reads as TGTGCCAGTACCGACCAGGGGGGCACTGAAGCTTTCTTT. Full variable domain (remainder filled in from reference TRBV19 and TRBJ1-1): DGGITQSPKYLFRKEGQNVTLSCEQNLNHDAMYWYRQDPGQGLRLIYYSQIVNDFQKGDIAEGYSVSREKKESFPLTVTSAQKNPTAFYLCASTDQGGTEAFFGQGTRLTVV.

CDR3 residues: CASSPSLAGPQFF. In DNA, the CDR3 is TGTGCCAGCAGTCCTTCCTTAGCGGGACCGCAGTTCTTC. This sequence joins TRBV4-2 and TRBJ2-1; 8 positions agree with TRBD2. The CDR3 extends over 13 amino acids. V lost 6 bases and J lost 12; bases outside the gene matches: 10. The germline V gene encodes CDR1 LGHNA and CDR2 YNFKEQ.

This clone was found once. The chain joins TRBV19 to TRBJ1-1; maybe TRBD1 (6 bases). The germline V gene has CDR1 LNHDA and CDR2 SQIVND (reference sequence). The length of the CDR3 is 15 residues. V lost 1 base, J lost 6 bases, and 15 bases lay in between. The CDR3 loop reads CASSIGYPGDAEAFF. DNA of the CDR3: TGTGCCAGTAGTATAGGATATCCAGGGGACGCTGAAGCTTTCTTT.

V and J are TRBV7-3 and TRBJ1-1; TRBD1 aligns across 8 bases. V was pared by 4 bases and J by 5 bases, with 6 bases of the junction left unmatched. The length of the CDR3 is 14 residues. CDR1 is SGHTA and CDR2 is FQGTGA in the germline V gene. The CDR3 nucleotides are TGTGCCAGCAGCTCGACAGGGGTTGGGACTGAAGCTTTCTTT. Residues: CASSSTGVGTEAFF.

The chain couples TRBV2 to TRBJ2-5, with TRBD2 identical over 9 bases. This CDR3 spans 14 amino acids. With V trimmed by 7 bases and J by 1 base, 4 bases remained unmatched. CDR1 is SNHLY and CDR2 is FYNNEI in the germline V gene. The CDR3 DNA sequence: TGTGCCAGCACTGGCGGGGGGGCCCAAGAGACCCAGTACTTC. Amino acid sequence: CASTGGGAQETQYF.

J is TRBJ1-6 and V is TRBV24-1; 8 bases match TRBD1. Germline V CDR1 and CDR2: KGHDR, SFDVKD. Trimming took 4 bases from V and 8 from J; bases not matched to a gene: 9. There are 16 residues in the CDR3. CDR3 sequence reads: CATSDVDRGEDSPLHF. The DNA for the CDR3 is TGTGCCACCAGTGACGTCGACAGGGGAGAGGATTCACCCCTCCACTTT.

This chain uses TRBV20-1 with TRBJ2-2; weak D call: TRBD2 (5 bases). The CDR3 is made up of 14 amino acids. Germline assignment: CDR1 DFQATT and CDR2 SNEGSKA (reference sequence). V shed 3 bases and J shed 4 bases, with 12 bases lying between them. The CDR3 nucleotides read TGCAGTGCTAGTAGCCGGGGTAGCACCGGGGAGCTGTTTTTT. It codes for CSASSRGSTGELFF.

The genes are TRBV29-1 and TRBJ1-1; TRBD1 matches at 9 bases. Trimming cost V 4 bases and J 1 base; bases outside gene matches: 13. The CDR3 contains 17 residues. CDR1 and CDR2 (germline): SQVTM, ANQGSEA. DNA of the CDR3: TGCAGCGTTGGGTCCGCGGGACAGGGAAGAAGGAACACTGAAGCTTTCTTT. This codes for CSVGSAGQGRRNTEAFF.

This chain joins TRBV6-2 or TRBV6-3 and TRBJ1-5, with D hard to call. There are 14 residues in the CDR3. Deletions cut 5 bases from V and 3 bases from J, with 11 bases between. Per the germline V gene, CDR1 is MNHEY and CDR2 is SVGEGT. In nucleotides, the CDR3 is TGTGCCAGCAGTCCCACTTTTCTCAATCAGCCCCAGCATTTT. Residues: CASSPTFLNQPQHF.

The V gene is TRBV6-2 or TRBV6-3, the J gene TRBJ1-2; D call uncertain. The CDR3 spans 12 residues. Germline loops: CDR1 MNHEY, CDR2 SVGEGT. Trimming removed 2 bases at V and 2 bases at J, with 3 bases between. DNA of the CDR3: TGTGCCAGCAGTTACAGCAACTATGGCTACACCTTC. It encodes CASSYSNYGYTF.

V is TRBV2 and J is TRBJ2-3; TRBD2 matches 14 bases. The CDR3 has 14 residues. Germline loops: CDR1 SNHLY, CDR2 FYNNEI. V shed 5 bases, J shed 7 bases, and the junction held 2 bases outside the gene matches. CDR3 in DNA: TGTGCCAGCAGTCGGACTAGCGGGGGGTATACGCAGTATTTT. This gives the protein CASSRTSGGYTQYF.